The clone carrying this T cell receptor (beta chain) has a single count. This sample is drawn from a study of blood T cell repertoires in COVID-19. Turning to the study itself: Sites across the United States, Italy and Spain contributed samples from acute and convalescent COVID-19. From T cells, B-cell-depleted T cells, or PBMCs came the material, which was cDNA or gDNA.

Original handling: Estimation of nucleated cell counts relied on the amplification of reference gene primers. The repertoire was sequenced with immunoSEQ multiplex PCR; TCRdb's copy has only in-frame clones and lacks some. The V and J calls and the clone size are those of that table, but D and trimming were determined from the DNA. The sample carries 250,000 or so clones, approximately 86% recorded once. The V gene's germline CDR1 is MGHRA and CDR2 YSYEKL. Trimming at V came to 4 bases and at J to 0 bases, leaving 8 bases not matched to a gene. This CDR3 has 19 amino acids. This chain joins TRBV4-1 and TRBJ2-2, with 13 nucleotides matching TRBD2. The sequenced material came from peripheral blood. The clonotype was recovered from a man aged 30 to 45 with active or convalescent COVID-19. CDR3 sequence reads: CASSLEGLAGTSNTGELFF. CDR3 in DNA: TGCGCCAGCAGCCTAGAGGGACTAGCGGGGACTTCGAACACCGGGGAGCTGTTTTTT.